This TCR beta chain emerged from a study of T cells in localized non-small cell lung cancer. Findings and caveats of the study: Sequence data derive from only one tumor region, so heterogeneity remains possible. Clonality of T cells reached its maximum in uninvolved adjacent lung, surpassing tumor.

Germline V gene data show CDR1 as LNHDA and CDR2 as SQIVND (reference sequence). The J segment lost 5 bases and the V segment lost 9 bases, leaving 10 bases of the junction unmatched. The CDR3 has 13 residues. The repertoire was sequenced with immunoSEQ multiplex PCR; TCRdb's copy has only in-frame clones and lacks some. This sample yields about 16,000 clones, of which roughly 90% are seen a single time; roughly 3.8% belongs to the top ten. This clone was found once. Its antigen is not known. The starting material was peripheral blood, obtained before any cancer treatment. This clonotype originated in a male donor older than 55 with stage II squamous cell lung carcinoma. This chain joins TRBV19 and TRBJ2-7, with 7 bases fitting TRBD1. DNA for the CDR3: TGTGCCAGGAAGGGCAGGGGGATCCACGAGCAGTACTTC. Protein: CARKGRGIHEQYF. Full variable domain (remainder filled in from reference TRBV19 and TRBJ2-7): DGGITQSPKYLFRKEGQNVTLSCEQNLNHDAMYWYRQDPGQGLRLIYYSQIVNDFQKGDIAEGYSVSREKKESFPLTVTSAQKNPTAFYLCARKGRGIHEQYFGPGTRLTVT.